This T cell receptor beta chain was recovered during a study of human T cells and chemical hapten exposure. Study-level findings and limits: Patch test score tracked positively with PT1 expanded TCR counts.

TCRdb ran MiXCR on the RACE reads and lists one entry per CDR3 protein. The data show about 260,000 distinct CDR3 sequences, 7.5% to 9% seen once. Trimming at V came to 6 bases and at J to 4 bases, leaving 20 bases not matched to a gene. The germline V gene has CDR1 DFQATT and CDR2 SNEGSKA (reference sequence). The CDR3 loop spans 18 amino acids. The table lists this clonotype with many counts. The antigen is not known. Stated time point: pre-sensitization, week 0. Regarding treatment: therapeutic diphenylcyclopropenone sensitization with weekly scalp DPC. The chain couples TRBV20-1 to TRBJ2-3; 9 nucleotides match TRBD2. The sequence came from a woman aged 40 to 50 with alopecia areata. Some clones in this sample may be carry-over from other donors' samples. The sequenced sample was whole blood, obtained in connection with sensitization to the hapten diphenylcyclopropenone (DPC). The CDR3 spells CSATFLIRASGKADTQYF. The CDR3 region has the DNA TGCAGTGCCACTTTTCTCATTAGGGCTAGCGGGAAAGCAGATACGCAGTATTTT.